These 22 T cell receptor beta chains originate from one sample sequenced in a study of beta chain features in type 1 diabetes. cDNA synthesis used the whole RNA isolate, giving expressed TCRB sequences. Here immunoSEQ multiplex PCR was the method, and the copy in TCRdb shows in-frame clones only, minus some. The table includes about 930,000 clones, about a sixth detected once. Material for sequencing was naive CD4+ T cells from blood. These receptors all come from a woman aged 18-30 years in good health.

The J gene is TRBJ2-7, the V gene TRBV28; maybe TRBD1 (6 bases). Germline V gene lookup returns CDR1 MDHEN and CDR2 SYDVKM. This CDR3 has 14 amino acids. With 3 bases removed from V and 3 bases from J, the gap between germline ends came to 12 bases. The CDR3 sequence is CASSFRGKFYEQYF. The CDR3 DNA is TGTGCCAGCAGTTTTAGGGGGAAGTTCTACGAGCAGTACTTC.

The sample holds a few counts of this clone. The chain links TRBV29-1 to TRBJ2-7; 8 bases fit TRBD2. Trimming removed 4 bases from V and 3 bases from J; junction bases left unmatched: 2. Germline lookup yields CDR1 SQVTM and CDR2 ANQGSEA. The CDR3 totals 12 residues. CDR3 coding DNA: TGCAGCGTTGCGAGCGGGAGCTACGAGCAGTACTTC. It specifies CSVASGSYEQYF.

This clone came up a few times. The chain links TRBV7-2 to TRBJ2-1, with D perhaps matching TRBD1 or TRBD2 (6 bases each). V was trimmed by 3 bases and J by 5 bases, leaving 17 bases between them. Germline V gives CDR1 SGHTA, CDR2 FQGNSA. The CDR3 contains 16 residues. CDR3 sequence (DNA): TGTGCCAGCAGCTTTGATAAGGGGGGTCGGCACAATGAGCAGTTCTTC. Protein product: CASSFDKGGRHNEQFF.

This chain joins TRBV7-2 and TRBJ2-5, with D possibly matching TRBD2 (6 bases). TRBJ2-7 explains the end of the DNA better; the J call may be wrong. CDR1 is SGHTA and CDR2 is FQGNSA in the germline V gene. This CDR3 is 15 amino acids long. The CDR3 DNA sequence: TGTGCCAGCAGCGAGAGGCCGGGAGAGGCCTACGAGCAGTACTTC. Its protein product is CASSERPGEAYEQYF.

The V and J genes are TRBV28 and TRBJ2-1, with 7 positions matching TRBD2. The CDR3 spans 13 residues. Germline V CDR1 and CDR2: MDHEN, SYDVKM. After removal of 7 bases from V and 8 bases from J, the junction contained 8 bases not matched to a gene. The CDR3 here is CASIPGGEDEQFF. As DNA, the CDR3 is TGTGCCAGCATCCCGGGGGGAGAAGATGAGCAGTTCTTC.

This clone was observed a handful of times. The V and J genes are TRBV9 and TRBJ2-5; D may be TRBD2 (6 bases). Germline-derived CDR1 and CDR2 are SGDLS and YYNGEE. CDR3 length: 14 residues. V gave up 0 bases and J gave up 2 bases, with 8 bases separating them. The CDR3 is CASSVGTIQETQYF. The CDR3 DNA reads TGTGCCAGCAGCGTAGGGACTATACAAGAGACCCAGTACTTC.

The rearrangement uses TRBV28 and TRBJ2-7; 9 nucleotides align to TRBD2. CDR3 length: 14 residues. V gave up 8 bases and J gave up 3 bases; unmatched junction bases: 8. The V gene's germline CDR1 is MDHEN and CDR2 SYDVKM. DNA of the CDR3: TGTGCCAGCGGGCATAGCGGGAGAAGCTACGAGCAGTACTTC. The encoded protein is CASGHSGRSYEQYF.

A few counts support this clone. The V and J genes are TRBV15 and TRBJ2-6, with TRBD1 identical over 8 bases. Germline CDR1 is LNHNV and CDR2 is YYDKDF (reference sequence). Trimming removed 6 bases from V and 1 base from J; junction bases left unmatched: 2. The CDR3 is 15 residues long. In DNA, the CDR3 is TGTGCCACCAGAGGGGACAGGTCTGGGGCCAACGTCCTGACTTTC. Translation: CATRGDRSGANVLTF.

In its sample, this clone was seen once. This chain joins TRBV5-4 and TRBJ1-1; D gene uncertain. From germline, CDR1 is SGHNT and CDR2 YYREEE (reference sequence). Deletions cut 0 bases from V and 1 base from J, with 10 bases between. This CDR3 has 15 residues. This CDR3 reads CASSLGSGPNTEAFF. In nucleotides, the CDR3 is TGTGCCAGCAGCTTGGGTAGCGGCCCGAACACTGAAGCTTTCTTT.

DNA for the CDR3: TGTGCCAGCAGACCTGGGGGCTATGGCTACACCTTC. Translated: CASRPGGYGYTF. The chain joins TRBV7-2 to TRBJ1-2; maybe TRBD1 (5 bases). The germline V gene encodes CDR1 SGHTA and CDR2 FQGNSA. The CDR3 runs 12 residues. Trimming took off 6 bases at V and 4 bases at J, with 9 bases between the two ends.

This clone has just a few counts. The V gene is TRBV7-3, the J gene TRBJ2-2; 9 bases are shared with TRBD2. Per the germline V gene, CDR1 is SGHTA and CDR2 is FQGTGA. The CDR3 loop spans 15 amino acids. The J segment lost 4 bases and the V segment lost 3 bases, leaving 3 bases of the junction unmatched. The CDR3 coding sequence is TGTGCCAGCAGCTTGCGGGGGGGAACCACCGGGGAGCTGTTTTTT. Its protein product is CASSLRGGTTGELFF.

The chain has TRBV6-1 and TRBJ1-5; 7 bases line up with TRBD1. Trimming removed 7 bases from V and 9 bases from J; junction bases left unmatched: 9. Germline loops: CDR1 MNHNS, CDR2 SASEGT. The CDR3 runs to 13 residues. As DNA, the CDR3 is TGTGCCAGCACCCAGACAGGGTGGCTGCCCCAGCATTTT. It is translated as CASTQTGWLPQHF.

The table lists this clone with a few counts. The V call is TRBV4-3, the J call TRBJ2-3; D may be TRBD1 (6 bases). The CDR3 consists of 19 residues. From germline, CDR1 is LGHNA and CDR2 YSLEER. The germline V and J ends were trimmed by 4 bases and 2 bases, with 25 bases remaining between them. The CDR3 region is CASSPRDTGSSRATDTQYF. As DNA, the CDR3 is TGCGCCAGCAGCCCCCGGGACACAGGGTCGTCGAGGGCCACAGATACGCAGTATTTT.

This clone turned up a few times. The genes are TRBV27 and TRBJ2-2; TRBD2 aligns across 10 bases. The CDR3 runs 15 residues. Germline CDR1 and CDR2: MNHEY and SMNVEV (reference sequence). Trimming took 6 bases from V and 6 from J; bases not matched to a gene: 7. The CDR3 bases are TGTGCCAGCAGCAGGCTAGCGGGAGTCGCCGGGGAGCTGTTTTTT. Protein: CASSRLAGVAGELFF.

The chain combines TRBV27 with TRBJ1-4; 7 bases line up with TRBD1. Germline trimming cut 8 bases from V and 8 bases from J; bases unmatched to any gene: 11. Germline V gives CDR1 MNHEY, CDR2 SMNVEV (reference sequence). The CDR3 is 14 residues long. The CDR3 DNA reads as TGTGCCAGCGGGAACCAGGGGGTTGTGGAAAAACTGTTTTTT. Translated: CASGNQGVVEKLFF.

V usage is TRBV10-3 and J usage is TRBJ2-1; D remains ambiguous. This CDR3 comprises 14 residues. Germline V gene data show CDR1 as ENHRY and CDR2 as SYGVKD. V dropped 0 bases and J dropped 7 bases, with 10 bases sitting between them. In nucleotides, the CDR3 is TGTGCCATCAGTGAGTCGGCCAGAGGAAATGAGCAGTTCTTC. Amino acids: CAISESARGNEQFF.

This clone was seen a few times. Here the CDR3 reads CATSRDPLHEQFF. The CDR3 DNA sequence: TGTGCCACCAGCAGAGACCCTCTGCATGAGCAGTTCTTC. This chain joins TRBV15 and TRBJ2-1, with no clear D. Trimming took off 0 bases at V and 8 bases at J, with 8 bases between the two ends. Per the germline V gene, CDR1 is LNHNV and CDR2 is YYDKDF (reference sequence). The CDR3 runs to 13 residues.

The chain links TRBV6-5 to TRBJ1-5, with TRBD1 identical over 9 bases. Germline V lookup: CDR1 MNHEY, CDR2 SVGAGI. CDR3 size: 15 residues. V trimming: 5 bases; J trimming: 7 bases; junction bases outside the gene matches: 9. The CDR3 loop is CASSARDRVGQPQHF. The CDR3 nucleotides read TGTGCCAGCAGTGCCCGGGACAGGGTAGGACAGCCCCAGCATTTT.

This clone was seen a few times. The chain uses TRBV14 and TRBJ2-2; D ambiguous. The CDR3 sequence is 16 residues long. Trimming took off 0 bases at V and 4 bases at J, with 12 bases between the two ends. Germline-derived CDR1 and CDR2 are SGHDN and FVKESK. CDR3: CASSQDGLSVTGELFF. The DNA for the CDR3 is TGTGCCAGCAGCCAAGACGGGCTAAGCGTCACCGGGGAGCTGTTTTTT.

The V call is TRBV19, the J call TRBJ1-2, with TRBD1 matching over 7 bases. V lost 9 bases and J lost 6; bases outside the gene matches: 19. The CDR3 totals 16 residues. Germline V CDR1 and CDR2: LNHDA, SQIVND (reference sequence). The CDR3 is CASHQLADRDVDGYTF. As DNA, the CDR3 is TGTGCCAGCCACCAACTTGCTGACAGGGACGTTGATGGCTACACCTTC.

The J gene is TRBJ2-2, the V gene TRBV7-2; D may match TRBD1 or TRBD2 (5 bases each). With 5 bases removed from V and 4 bases from J, the gap between germline ends came to 17 bases. There are 16 residues in the CDR3. Germline lookup yields CDR1 SGHTA and CDR2 FQGNSA. For the CDR3, the DNA is TGTGCCAGCAGCCCCGGGATGGGGGTGGGCACCGGGGAGCTGTTTTTT. Translating gives CASSPGMGVGTGELFF.

V usage is TRBV20-1 and J usage is TRBJ2-1; no firm D call. Germline loops: CDR1 DFQATT, CDR2 SNEGSKA (reference sequence). This CDR3 is 11 amino acids long. The V end lost 5 bases, the J end lost 8 bases, and 10 bases lay between the germline ends. The CDR3 reads CSAPRSYEQFF. CDR3 in DNA: TGCAGTGCTCCTAGGAGCTATGAGCAGTTCTTC.